The entry below gives a single T cell receptor (beta chain) sequence along with its context. The repertoire was sequenced with immunoSEQ multiplex PCR; TCRdb's copy has only in-frame clones and lacks some. The repertoire includes around 2.1 million clones, approximately 96% of them detected once, and about 0.13% sits in the top ten. CDR3 size: 12 residues. The V and J ends lost 4 bases and 5 bases respectively, with 11 bases between them. The germline CDR1 and CDR2 sequences are GTSNPN and SVGIG (reference sequence). The data derive from a study of shared clonotypes between healthy human individuals.

The rearrangement joins TRBV30 to TRBJ2-5; no clear D gene. The TCR sequence derives from a man between 18 and 29 years old in good health. The sample was naive CD4+ T cells sorted from blood. Subset noted: CD45RA+ positively selected. The CDR3 sequence: CAWNTGRETQYF. CDR3 DNA: TGTGCCTGGAATACTGGCAGGGAGACCCAGTACTTC.